One sample yielded the 32 T cell receptor beta chains listed below, sequenced in a study of human T cells and chemical hapten exposure. Time point defined: patch test 2, 6 weeks after DPC sensitization. As to treatment: therapeutic diphenylcyclopropenone sensitization with weekly scalp DPC. Each CDR3 protein is one row after TCRdb ran MiXCR on the RACE reads. The sample has approximately 350,000 distinct CDR3 sequences; about 6.9% are singletons. The sample in question was whole blood, obtained in connection with sensitization to the hapten diphenylcyclopropenone (DPC). Every receptor here comes from a woman between 18 and 30 years old with alopecia areata. Some clones in this sample may be carry-over from other donors' samples.

This chain connects TRBV20-1 to TRBJ1-6; D uncertain. This CDR3 has 13 amino acids. Germline V gives CDR1 DFQATT, CDR2 SNEGSKA (reference sequence). Trimming removed 5 bases at V and 9 bases at J, with 14 bases between. This CDR3 is CSASFRGRSPLHF. The CDR3 DNA reads TGCAGTGCTTCATTCCGAGGGCGTTCACCCCTCCACTTT.

The chain couples TRBV4-1 to TRBJ2-3; D is undetermined. The CDR3 extends over 14 amino acids. CDR1 is MGHRA, CDR2 YSYEKL, per germline. V gave up 5 bases and J gave up 1 base, with 10 bases separating them. This CDR3 is CASSWPLGTDTQYF. In DNA form, the CDR3 reads TGCGCCAGCAGCTGGCCGCTGGGCACAGATACGCAGTATTTT.

This clonotype was seen repeatedly, ten times or more. The gene calls are TRBV5-1 and TRBJ1-1; D may be TRBD1 (5 bases). Per the germline V gene, CDR1 is SGHRS and CDR2 is YFSETQ. The CDR3 consists of 14 residues. V was pared by 0 bases and J by 3 bases, with 9 bases between. In nucleotides, the CDR3 is TGCGCCAGCAGCTTGGAAGGGGTTGACACTGAAGCTTTCTTT. Translated: CASSLEGVDTEAFF.

This clonotype was counted ten times or more. V usage is TRBV5-1 and J usage is TRBJ1-4, with D possibly matching TRBD1 (5 bases). V shed 6 bases and J shed 8 bases, with 17 bases lying between them. CDR3 length: 14 residues. From germline, CDR1 is SGHRS and CDR2 YFSETQ. CDR3 in amino acids: CASNLPCRGEKLFF. Here the CDR3 DNA reads TGCGCCAGCAACCTACCCTGTAGGGGAGAAAAACTGTTTTTT.

This clonotype was counted ten times or more. This chain links TRBV7-2 with TRBJ1-4; TRBD1 matches at 8 bases. CDR3 size: 14 residues. The germline gives CDR1 SGHTA, CDR2 FQGNSA. The V and J ends lost 5 bases and 6 bases, in that order; junction bases with no gene match: 5. The CDR3 DNA reads as TGTGCCAGCAGCCTTGACAGGGGTCATGAAAAACTGTTTTTT. This encodes CASSLDRGHEKLFF.

This clonotype was counted many times. V gene TRBV4-2 combines with J gene TRBJ2-5; 8 positions agree with TRBD2. In germline, CDR1 is LGHNA, CDR2 YNFKEQ. V lost 2 bases and J lost 5; bases outside the gene matches: 1. CDR3 size: 13 residues. The CDR3: CASSQSSGETQYF. The CDR3, as DNA: TGTGCCAGCAGCCAATCTAGCGGGGAGACCCAGTACTTC.

This clonotype was counted only a few times. The CDR3 loop is CASGVTGSPNGIQYF. The CDR3 region has the DNA TGTGCCAGCGGCGTAACAGGTTCCCCTAACGGCATTCAGTACTTC. The chain carries TRBV27 and TRBJ2-4; TRBD1 is a possible D gene (5 bases). Germline values: CDR1 MNHEY, CDR2 SMNVEV (reference sequence). This CDR3 region has 15 residues. V lost 8 bases to trimming and J lost 9 bases, with 23 bases between them.

The chain joins TRBV7-2 to TRBJ2-5; no clear D gene. The CDR3 consists of 12 residues. V was clipped by 11 bases and J by 5 bases, with 15 bases between them. Germline V gene lookup returns CDR1 SGHTA and CDR2 FQGNSA. The CDR3 is CASSKTTETQYF. The CDR3 bases are TGTGCCTCCAGCAAGACCACCGAGACCCAGTACTTC.

This clonotype came up many times. DNA of the CDR3: TGTGCCAGCAGCTTCGGAGGGCTCTTAGGGTATGGCTACACCTTC. Translation gives CASSFGGLLGYGYTF. The rearrangement uses TRBV5-4 and TRBJ1-2, with unresolved D. From germline, CDR1 is SGHNT and CDR2 YYREEE (reference sequence). The CDR3 runs to 15 residues. V dropped 2 bases and J dropped 5 bases, with 16 bases sitting between them.

This chain connects TRBV6-1 to TRBJ2-6, with D perhaps TRBD1 (5 bases). This CDR3 contains 18 residues. The V gene's germline CDR1 is MNHNS and CDR2 SASEGT. V shed 6 bases and J shed 0 bases, with 18 bases lying between them. CDR3 sequence: CASRVQAVRGSGANVLTF. CDR3 DNA: TGTGCCAGCAGGGTACAGGCCGTACGCGGCTCTGGGGCCAACGTCCTGACTTTC.

In this sample, this clonotype turned up many times. The rearrangement uses TRBV27 and TRBJ1-1; 11 nucleotides match TRBD1. The germline gives CDR1 MNHEY, CDR2 SMNVEV (reference sequence). V gave up 6 bases and J gave up 3 bases; unmatched junction bases: 3. The CDR3 covers 14 residues. The chain's CDR3 is CASSRDRGYTEAFF. The CDR3 nucleotides are TGTGCCAGCAGCCGGGACAGGGGGTACACTGAAGCTTTCTTT.

This clonotype occurred a few times. The V and J genes are TRBV20-1 and TRBJ2-3, with D hard to call. The CDR3 has 16 amino acids. Germline CDR1 reads DFQATT; CDR2 reads SNEGSKA (reference sequence). V was trimmed by 0 bases and J by 3 bases, leaving 16 bases between them. The CDR3: CSARDPSVGWTDTQYF. DNA of the CDR3: TGCAGTGCTAGAGATCCGTCCGTGGGATGGACAGATACGCAGTATTTT.

This clonotype was seen repeatedly, ten times or more. The chain is built from TRBV4-2 and TRBJ2-1; TRBD2 matches at 8 bases. The germline gives CDR1 LGHNA, CDR2 YNFKEQ. The junction had 24 bases not matched to a gene; V was cut back by 6 bases and J by 14 bases. The CDR3 consists of 17 residues. Written as DNA, the CDR3 is TGTGCCAGCAGGAGAACTCAATCGGGGGGGCCTCTGGTCGTTGAGTTCTTC. Its translation is CASRRTQSGGPLVVEFF.

This clonotype was seen at least ten times. This chain connects TRBV2 to TRBJ1-1, with 7 bases that match TRBD1. V gave up 5 bases and J gave up 3 bases; unmatched junction bases: 15. Germline loops: CDR1 SNHLY, CDR2 FYNNEI. This CDR3 comprises 17 residues. The CDR3 nucleotides read TGTGCCAGCAGTTTACTACAGGGGCGGTGGGGTGACACTGAAGCTTTCTTT. It codes for CASSLLQGRWGDTEAFF.

This clonotype was recorded a few times. The V gene is TRBV6-2 or TRBV6-3, the J gene TRBJ2-7; either TRBD1 or TRBD2 may supply D (6 bases each). This CDR3 has 14 residues. CDR1 MNHEY and CDR2 SVGEGT come from the germline V gene. V was pared by 7 bases and J by 5 bases, with 18 bases between. The CDR3 DNA reads TGTGCCAGCACCCTGTCGGGGGCTTCTCACGAGCAGTACTTC. Translation gives CASTLSGASHEQYF.

The sample holds a few counts of this clonotype. This chain links TRBV7-2 with TRBJ1-2; unclear D gene. V was trimmed by 1 base and J by 0 bases, leaving 9 bases between them. CDR1 is SGHTA, CDR2 FQGNSA, per germline. The CDR3 sequence is 15 residues long. CDR3 residues: CASSLVAAANYGYTF. The CDR3 DNA reads as TGTGCCAGCAGCTTAGTGGCGGCAGCTAACTATGGCTACACCTTC.

As for this clonotype: A junction end diverges from the germline sequence, so it may reflect a read error. The chain joins TRBV7-3 to TRBJ2-2; 8 bases are a match to TRBD2. The CDR3 length is 14 residues. From germline, CDR1 is SGHTA and CDR2 FQGTGA. The CDR3 bases are TGTGCCAGTAAAATAGCGGGGAACACCGGGGAGCTGCTTTTT. This gives the protein CASKIAGNTGELLF. Supplemented by reference TRBV7-3 and TRBJ2-2, the full variable domain reads GAGVSQTPSNKVTEKGKYVELRCDPISGHTALYWYRQSLGQGPEFLIYFQGTGAADDSGLPNDRFFAVRPEGSVSTLKIQRTERGDSAVYLCASKIAGNTGELLFGEGSRLTVL.

This clonotype has a count of ten or more. J is TRBJ2-3 and V is TRBV20-1, with 7 bases identical to TRBD1. The CDR3 spans 14 residues. Germline values: CDR1 DFQATT, CDR2 SNEGSKA (reference sequence). Trimming cost V 6 bases and J 1 base; bases outside gene matches: 7. This CDR3 reads CSAKPGQGTDTQYF. The CDR3, as DNA: TGCAGTGCCAAACCTGGACAGGGCACAGATACGCAGTATTTT.

This clonotype was recorded a few times. The chain couples TRBV6-1 to TRBJ2-1; D gene ambiguous. Germline V gives CDR1 MNHNS, CDR2 SASEGT. There are 12 residues in the CDR3. Trimming pared 8 bases from V and 8 bases from J, leaving 13 bases between. The CDR3 coding sequence is TGTGCCAGCGCCGAGGAAAGGGATGAGCAGTTCTTC. Its translation is CASAEERDEQFF.

In this sample, this clonotype turned up many times. The chain links TRBV9 to TRBJ2-3, with D maybe TRBD1 (5 bases). Trimming took 4 bases from V and 0 from J, leaving 12 bases between them. The CDR3 is made up of 15 amino acids. Germline lookup yields CDR1 SGDLS and CDR2 YYNGEE. The CDR3 nucleotides read TGTGCCAGCAGCCCTCGACAGTACAGCACAGATACGCAGTATTTT. Translated, it gives CASSPRQYSTDTQYF.

This rearrangement joins TRBV20-1 to TRBJ2-1; tentative D call: TRBD1 (6 bases). The V end lost 0 bases, the J end lost 7 bases, and 16 bases lay between the germline ends. The CDR3 totals 15 residues. Germline V lookup: CDR1 DFQATT, CDR2 SNEGSKA (reference sequence). In DNA form, the CDR3 reads TGCAGTGCTAGAGAAGGGGCAGGGGATTGGAATGAGCAGTTCTTC. Protein: CSAREGAGDWNEQFF.

The chain links TRBV20-1 to TRBJ2-3; TRBD2 aligns across 8 bases. This CDR3 has 15 residues. J lost 3 bases, V lost 0 bases, and 5 bases had no gene match. Looked up from germline, CDR1 is DFQATT and CDR2 is SNEGSKA (reference sequence). CDR3: CSARDSGEVTDTQYF. In nucleotides, the CDR3 is TGCAGTGCTAGAGATAGCGGGGAAGTGACAGATACGCAGTATTTT.

This clonotype was detected ten times or more. The rearrangement uses TRBV20-1 and TRBJ1-2; D is uncertain. There are 9 residues in the CDR3. Trimming stripped 7 bases from V and 7 bases from J, with 7 bases between. CDR1 and CDR2 (germline): DFQATT, SNEGSKA (reference sequence). The CDR3 DNA reads TGCAGTGGTGACGGTGGCTACACCTTC. Translation gives CSGDGGYTF.

This clonotype came up a few times. The chain has TRBV29-1 and TRBJ2-1; 11 bases line up with TRBD2. CDR1 SQVTM and CDR2 ANQGSEA come from the germline V gene. Trimming cost V 5 bases and J 5 bases; bases outside gene matches: 2. The CDR3 runs to 13 residues. Written as DNA, the CDR3 is TGCAGCGTTCGACTAGCGGGAAACAATGAGCAGTTCTTC. As protein: CSVRLAGNNEQFF.

This chain connects TRBV24-1 to TRBJ2-2, with D perhaps given as TRBD1 or TRBD2 (6 bases each). Germline assignment: CDR1 KGHDR and CDR2 SFDVKD. Trimming left V 7 bases short and J 3 bases short, with 11 bases between. The CDR3 is 14 amino acids. CDR3 bases: TGTGCCACCAGGGAGGGGGACTACACCGGGGAGCTGTTTTTT. It specifies CATREGDYTGELFF.

This clonotype came up many times. The chain employs TRBV12-3 or TRBV12-4 and TRBJ1-2; perhaps TRBD1 as D (5 bases). The CDR3 contains 16 residues. The V end lost 7 bases, the J end lost 4 bases, and 22 bases lay between the germline ends. CDR3 protein: CASILTDKRKGYGYTF. As DNA, the CDR3 is TGTGCCAGCATACTGACGGACAAACGGAAGGGCTATGGCTACACCTTC.

The table lists this clonotype with many counts. The chain uses TRBV6-5 and TRBJ1-5; a weak D match, TRBD1 (5 bases). Germline V CDR1 and CDR2: MNHEY, SVGAGI. The V gene lost 8 bases and the J gene lost 3 bases, with 11 bases spanning the gap. There are 13 residues in the CDR3. DNA of the CDR3: TGTGCCAGCGGGCAGGGATACAATCAGCCCCAGCATTTT. Translation: CASGQGYNQPQHF.

The V gene is TRBV6-5, the J gene TRBJ2-1; D gene unclear. Trimming left V 2 bases short and J 8 bases short, with 4 bases between. CDR3 length: 11 residues. In germline, CDR1 is MNHEY, CDR2 SVGAGI. CDR3 DNA sequence: TGTGCCAGCAGTTACGGTGATGAGCAGTTCTTC. It codes for CASSYGDEQFF.

V is TRBV7-3 and J is TRBJ2-5; possibly TRBD1 for D (5 bases). There are 17 residues in the CDR3. V was clipped by 2 bases and J by 7 bases, with 23 bases between them. Germline CDR1 SGHTA, CDR2 FQGTGA. The CDR3 spells CASSLLPSTASSGTQYF. CDR3 coding DNA: TGTGCCAGCAGCTTACTTCCCTCGACAGCGAGCTCGGGGACCCAGTACTTC. The whole variable domain, remainder taken from reference TRBV7-3 and TRBJ2-5, is GAGVSQTPSNKVTEKGKYVELRCDPISGHTALYWYRQSLGQGPEFLIYFQGTGAADDSGLPNDRFFAVRPEGSVSTLKIQRTERGDSAVYLCASSLLPSTASSGTQYFGPGTRLLVL.

V gene TRBV20-1 combines with J gene TRBJ2-7, with D uncertain. This CDR3 spans 15 amino acids. Germline CDR1 is DFQATT and CDR2 is SNEGSKA (reference sequence). Between the trimmed V and J ends, which lost 3 bases and 2 bases, there was a span of 17 bases. DNA of the CDR3: TGCAGTGCTAGGGGTGGTCCCAGGCGTCCCTACGAGCAGTACTTC. It encodes CSARGGPRRPYEQYF.

The sample holds a few counts of this clonotype. The chain is built from TRBV7-9 and TRBJ1-2; maybe TRBD1 (6 bases). This CDR3 has 17 amino acids. CDR1 is SEHNR and CDR2 is FQNEAQ in the germline V gene (reference sequence). V was clipped by 1 base and J by 0 bases, with 15 bases between them. The CDR3 loop is CASSLVAWGRSNYGYTF. CDR3 sequence (DNA): TGTGCCAGCAGCTTAGTGGCGTGGGGGCGATCTAACTATGGCTACACCTTC.

The V and J genes are TRBV29-1 and TRBJ1-1; possibly TRBD1 for D (5 bases). The length of the CDR3 is 13 residues. The V gene's germline CDR1 is SQVTM and CDR2 ANQGSEA. V lost 5 bases and J lost 8, with 18 bases in between. CDR3 bases: TGCAGCGTTTTCAGGGACGGGCGTGCCGAAGCTTTCTTT. Its protein is CSVFRDGRAEAFF.